A single sample gave rise to the 32 T cell receptor beta chains below, sequenced in a study of blood T cell repertoires in COVID-19. Profiled with immunoSEQ multiplex PCR; TCRdb holds only in-frame clones, not every one. The sample yields 100,000 to 150,000 clones, 81% seen once. The sequenced sample was peripheral blood. All receptors derive from a woman aged 55-75 years with active or convalescent COVID-19.

This chain links TRBV5-1 with TRBJ2-3, with unresolved D. The CDR3 spans 12 residues. The V end lost 0 bases, the J end lost 4 bases, and 3 bases lay between the germline ends. Germline V gene sequence: CDR1 SGHRS, CDR2 YFSETQ. In nucleotides, the CDR3 is TGCGCCAGCAGCTTGGTATCAGATACGCAGTATTTT. The encoded protein is CASSLVSDTQYF.

CDR3: CASSHKRRDTQYF. CDR3 in DNA: TGTGCCAGCAGCCATAAGCGGAGAGATACGCAGTATTTT. The V call is TRBV3-1 (or the pseudogene TRBV3-2), the J call TRBJ2-3, with D tentatively TRBD2 (5 bases). Germline CDR1 is LGHDT and CDR2 is YNNKEL (reference sequence). This CDR3 has 13 amino acids. V was clipped by 3 bases and J by 5 bases, with 9 bases between them.

This clone was counted a few times. The rearrangement uses TRBV28 and TRBJ1-1; D ambiguous. Germline CDR1 and CDR2: MDHEN and SYDVKM. This CDR3 comprises 15 residues. V lost 5 bases to trimming and J lost 1 base, with 14 bases between them. The CDR3 region is CASSLVPSGNTEAFF. The CDR3 DNA is TGTGCCAGCAGTCTCGTTCCCTCGGGGAACACTGAAGCTTTCTTT. Looking up the rest from reference TRBV28 and TRBJ1-1 gives the full variable domain: DVKVTQSSRYLVKRTGEKVFLECVQDMDHENMFWYRQDPGLGLRLIYFSYDVKMKEKGDIPEGYSVSREKKERFSLILESASTNQTSMYLCASSLVPSGNTEAFFGQGTRLTVV.

The chain has TRBV4-3 and TRBJ2-3; 7 bases agree with TRBD1. With 4 bases clipped from V and 3 bases from J, the junction kept 4 bases outside the gene matches. Germline V gene lookup returns CDR1 LGHNA and CDR2 YSLEER. The CDR3 is 14 residues long. Here the CDR3 DNA reads TGCGCCAGCAGCCCCGTGACAGGGACAGATACGCAGTATTTT. This encodes CASSPVTGTDTQYF.

The gene calls are TRBV6-5 and TRBJ2-7, with 8 bases aligning to TRBD1. The ends lost 6 bases at V and 2 bases at J; junction bases unmatched: 6. The CDR3 totals 14 residues. Germline V gene sequence: CDR1 MNHEY, CDR2 SVGAGI. CDR3 amino acids: CASRAGTGPYEQYF. The CDR3 nucleotides read TGTGCCAGCAGAGCCGGGACAGGACCCTACGAGCAGTACTTC.

This clone came up many times. CDR3 protein: CASSFTRGDLGGYTF. The CDR3 bases are TGTGCCAGCAGCTTCACCCGCGGGGATTTGGGCGGCTACACCTTC. This chain links TRBV7-6 with TRBJ1-2, with D hard to call. The CDR3 length is 15 residues. The V gene lost 3 bases and the J gene lost 8 bases, with 19 bases spanning the gap. Germline V CDR1 and CDR2: SGHVS, FNYEAQ.

V gene TRBV6-5 combines with J gene TRBJ1-5; D not certain. V lost 6 bases, J lost 2 bases, and 11 bases lay in between. Per the germline V gene, CDR1 is MNHEY and CDR2 is SVGAGI. This CDR3 spans 14 amino acids. The CDR3 here is CASRTGVGNQPQHF. The CDR3 nucleotides are TGTGCCAGCAGAACGGGTGTGGGCAATCAGCCCCAGCATTTT.

The gene calls are TRBV14 and TRBJ2-1; 10 bases agree with TRBD2. The CDR3 spans 18 residues. Germline V gene data show CDR1 as SGHDN and CDR2 as FVKESK. Losses at the gene ends were 4 bases for V and 0 bases for J; bases not matched to a gene: 9. CDR3 DNA sequence: TGTGCCAGCAGCCTAAGGGTCCTAGCGGGAGACTCCTACAATGAGCAGTTCTTC. It is translated as CASSLRVLAGDSYNEQFF.

The chain is built from TRBV27 and TRBJ2-1; TRBD2 matches at 7 bases. CDR1 and CDR2 (germline): MNHEY, SMNVEV (reference sequence). J gave up 8 bases and V 3 bases, and 4 bases lay outside the gene matches. The CDR3 loop spans 13 amino acids. CDR3 loop: CASSLLGGDEQFF. For the CDR3, the DNA is TGTGCCAGCAGTTTGTTGGGAGGGGATGAGCAGTTCTTC.

The gene calls are TRBV5-1 and TRBJ2-1, with a weak D call TRBD2 (5 bases). Germline lookup yields CDR1 SGHRS and CDR2 YFSETQ. The V end was cut by 0 bases, the J end by 0 bases, with 10 bases between. The CDR3 length is 16 residues. The CDR3 DNA follows: TGCGCCAGCAGCTTGGCCGGGGAGATCTCCTACAATGAGCAGTTCTTC. The encoded protein is CASSLAGEISYNEQFF.

This rearrangement joins TRBV6-5 to TRBJ2-2; 7 nucleotides line up with TRBD1. The germline CDR1 and CDR2 sequences are MNHEY and SVGAGI. CDR3 size: 15 residues. Trimming took 2 bases from V and 7 from J; bases not matched to a gene: 7. In DNA form, the CDR3 reads TGTGCCAGCAGTTACGAACAGGGGAGAGGCGGGGAGCTGTTTTTT. Translated, it gives CASSYEQGRGGELFF.

This chain links TRBV30 with TRBJ1-4; TRBD1 matches 9 bases. The CDR3 extends over 15 amino acids. V trimming: 0 bases; J trimming: 7 bases; junction bases outside the gene matches: 6. The germline V gene has CDR1 GTSNPN and CDR2 SVGIG (reference sequence). CDR3 coding DNA: TGTGCCTGGAGTGTAACGGGACAGGGAGCTGAAAAACTGTTTTTT. Its translation: CAWSVTGQGAEKLFF.

The chain uses TRBV28 and TRBJ1-5; no reliable D call. The V gene's germline CDR1 is MDHEN and CDR2 SYDVKM. This CDR3 has 15 amino acids. Trimming removed 7 bases from V and 9 bases from J, with 22 bases in between. Here the CDR3 DNA reads TGTGCCAGCACCATATCCGGGATCCTCTATCGGCCCCAGCATTTT. Amino acid sequence: CASTISGILYRPQHF. Full variable domain (outside the CDR3, taken from reference TRBV28 and TRBJ1-5): DVKVTQSSRYLVKRTGEKVFLECVQDMDHENMFWYRQDPGLGLRLIYFSYDVKMKEKGDIPEGYSVSREKKERFSLILESASTNQTSMYLCASTISGILYRPQHFGDGTRLSIL.

In nucleotides, the CDR3 is TGTGCCACCGTTGGTGGACAGGGGGCTTGGGCACCCCTCCACTTT. The encoded protein is CATVGGQGAWAPLHF. V usage is TRBV28 and J usage is TRBJ1-6, with TRBD1 matching over 11 bases. The germline V gene has CDR1 MDHEN and CDR2 SYDVKM. The CDR3 covers 15 residues. Unmatched junction bases numbered 13, after V lost 10 bases and J lost 11 bases. Full variable domain (remainder filled in from reference TRBV28 and TRBJ1-6): DVKVTQSSRYLVKRTGEKVFLECVQDMDHENMFWYRQDPGLGLRLIYFSYDVKMKEKGDIPEGYSVSREKKERFSLILESASTNQTSMYLCATVGGQGAWAPLHFGNGTRLTVT.

This sequence joins TRBV6-5 and TRBJ1-4; TRBD1 is a possible D gene (5 bases). V was pared by 6 bases and J by 8 bases, with 19 bases between. CDR1 is MNHEY and CDR2 is SVGAGI in the germline V gene. The CDR3 length is 15 residues. CDR3 protein: CASSGSGTPGEKLFF. The CDR3 region has the DNA TGTGCCAGCAGCGGTTCCGGGACTCCGGGGGAAAAACTGTTTTTT.

The V gene is TRBV27, the J gene TRBJ2-1; D gene unclear. The CDR3 consists of 14 residues. V was trimmed by 5 bases and J by 10 bases, leaving 18 bases between them. The germline CDR1 and CDR2 sequences are MNHEY and SMNVEV (reference sequence). CDR3 DNA: TGTGCCAGCAGTCTCTATCCGGAGTCACGAGAGCAGTTCTTC. It encodes CASSLYPESREQFF.

This sequence joins TRBV5-6 and TRBJ2-1, with TRBD2 identical over 9 bases. The CDR3 is 15 residues long. CDR1 and CDR2 (germline): SGHDT, YYEEEE. J lost 7 bases, V lost 1 base, and 6 bases had no gene match. The CDR3 DNA reads as TGTGCCAGCAGCTTGTATGCGGGGGGGCGGAATGAGCAGTTCTTC. Its protein product is CASSLYAGGRNEQFF.

The chain employs TRBV30 and TRBJ1-4, with TRBD1 identical over 9 bases. With 4 bases clipped from V and 7 bases from J, the junction kept 7 bases outside the gene matches. The CDR3 extends over 14 amino acids. CDR1 and CDR2 (germline): GTSNPN, SVGIG (reference sequence). The DNA of the CDR3 is TGTGCCTGGAACCGAGACAGGGGGGGTGAAAAACTGTTTTTT. The encoded protein is CAWNRDRGGEKLFF.

The gene calls are TRBV6-5 and TRBJ1-1; TRBD1 might be the D (6 bases). V was pared by 5 bases and J by 5 bases, with 12 bases between. The CDR3 totals 13 residues. Germline V gene lookup returns CDR1 MNHEY and CDR2 SVGAGI. The chain's CDR3 is CASSTVDRTEAFF. The CDR3 DNA reads as TGTGCCAGCAGTACCGTGGACAGAACTGAAGCTTTCTTT.

This chain connects TRBV7-9 to TRBJ1-2; D is undetermined. Looked up from germline, CDR1 is SEHNR and CDR2 is FQNEAQ (reference sequence). This CDR3 comprises 11 residues. Trimming cost V 6 bases and J 8 bases, with 10 bases left between them. The CDR3 DNA is TGTGCCAGCAGAAGGTGGGAGGGCTACACCTTC. Translated, it gives CASRRWEGYTF.

About this clone itself: This CDR3 is missing its conserved last phenylalanine or tryptophan, likely due to a read error. Because the CDR3's place on the DNA is in doubt, the DNA is left out and the CDR3 is given as listed by TCRdb. J is TRBJ2-3 and V is TRBV6-5; TRBD2, the table's D call, lacks a check against the DNA. Both ends counted, the CDR3 spans 15 residues. In germline, CDR1 is MNHEY, CDR2 SVGAGI. CDR3: CASSLLNPTSGGIKY.

The chain recombines TRBV28 with TRBJ1-6; no clear D gene. CDR3 length: 16 residues. Trimming took 1 base from V and 6 from J, leaving 13 bases between them. Germline V gene lookup returns CDR1 MDHEN and CDR2 SYDVKM. CDR3 bases: TGTGCCAGCAGTTTATTGTTACCGAGGGCTAATTCACCCCTCCACTTT. Amino acid sequence: CASSLLLPRANSPLHF.

The chain couples TRBV19 to TRBJ2-7; tentatively, D is TRBD2 (5 bases). The CDR3 length is 16 residues. The V and J ends lost 5 bases and 2 bases respectively, with 19 bases between them. Germline CDR1 LNHDA, CDR2 SQIVND (reference sequence). In nucleotides, the CDR3 is TGTGCCAGTAGTCCTCTTAGAGGAGGAGGTCCCTACGAGCAGTACTTC. It translates to CASSPLRGGGPYEQYF.

The chain's CDR3 is CASSPQTSGRLGEQFF. The CDR3 DNA follows: TGTGCCAGCAGCCCCCAGACTAGCGGGAGATTGGGTGAGCAGTTCTTC. The chain recombines TRBV5-4 with TRBJ2-1; 12 nucleotides match TRBD2. V gave up 4 bases and J gave up 9 bases; unmatched junction bases: 11. Germline CDR1 reads SGHNT; CDR2 reads YYREEE (reference sequence). This CDR3 spans 16 amino acids.

The chain uses TRBV4-3 and TRBJ2-2, with 10 bases matching TRBD1. The CDR3 spans 17 residues. Germline assignment: CDR1 LGHNA and CDR2 YSLEER. V gave up 3 bases and J gave up 7 bases; unmatched junction bases: 11. The CDR3 reads CASSHNDRGRNGGELFF. CDR3 DNA: TGCGCCAGCAGCCACAACGACAGGGGGCGAAATGGCGGGGAGCTGTTTTTT.

This clone was seen a single time. This rearrangement joins TRBV3-1 (or the pseudogene TRBV3-2) to TRBJ2-7; D remains ambiguous. Trimming removed 1 base at V and 5 bases at J, with 6 bases between. The CDR3 is made up of 12 amino acids. Germline values: CDR1 LGHDT, CDR2 YNNKEL (reference sequence). CDR3: CASSQVLHEQYF. CDR3 in DNA: TGTGCCAGCAGCCAAGTCCTCCACGAGCAGTACTTC.

The V gene is TRBV28, the J gene TRBJ1-2; TRBD1 matches at 7 bases. Germline V gene lookup returns CDR1 MDHEN and CDR2 SYDVKM. The CDR3 is 12 residues long. Trimming removed 5 bases from V and 8 bases from J; junction bases left unmatched: 5. The CDR3 bases are TGTGCCAGCAGTAGGGGGCCAGGGGGCTACACCTTC. Translated: CASSRGPGGYTF.

The V gene is TRBV19, the J gene TRBJ2-3, with TRBD2 identical over 13 bases. The CDR3 spans 17 residues. Germline V gene sequence: CDR1 LNHDA, CDR2 SQIVND (reference sequence). The ends lost 4 bases at V and 5 bases at J; junction bases unmatched: 9. The CDR3 is CASSTVRLAGGQDTQYF. CDR3 nucleotide sequence: TGTGCCAGTAGTACCGTAAGACTAGCGGGAGGCCAAGATACGCAGTATTTT.

The V gene is TRBV6-5, the J gene TRBJ2-2; D possibly corresponds to TRBD1 (5 bases). The CDR3 totals 13 residues. CDR1 is MNHEY and CDR2 is SVGAGI in the germline V gene. V was cut by 4 bases and J by 7 bases, with 10 bases left in between. For the CDR3, the DNA is TGTGCCAGCAGTTCCTTTCAGGGCGGGGAGCTGTTTTTT. It encodes CASSSFQGGELFF.

The rearrangement links TRBV7-2 to TRBJ1-3; 7 bases fit TRBD1. Trimming cost V 5 bases and J 2 bases; bases outside gene matches: 6. CDR1 and CDR2 (germline): SGHTA, FQGNSA. The CDR3 is 15 residues long. The CDR3 sequence: CASSPTGAAGNTIYF. The DNA for the CDR3 is TGTGCCAGCAGCCCTACAGGGGCGGCTGGAAACACCATATATTTT.

The V call is TRBV29-1, the J call TRBJ2-6, with D uncertain. Germline V lookup: CDR1 SQVTM, CDR2 ANQGSEA. The length of the CDR3 is 14 residues. V lost 1 base and J 2 bases, leaving 6 bases between the germline ends. The CDR3: CSVEGLAGANVLTF. The CDR3 DNA reads as TGCAGCGTTGAAGGGCTCGCTGGGGCCAACGTCCTGACTTTC.

The chain employs TRBV10-2 and TRBJ2-3, with 11 bases fitting TRBD2. In germline, CDR1 is WSHSY, CDR2 SAAADI. This CDR3 contains 14 residues. The ends lost 8 bases at V and 2 bases at J; junction bases unmatched: 3. The CDR3 loop reads CASRLAGPTDTQYF. The CDR3 coding sequence is TGCGCCAGCCGACTAGCGGGACCCACAGATACGCAGTATTTT.